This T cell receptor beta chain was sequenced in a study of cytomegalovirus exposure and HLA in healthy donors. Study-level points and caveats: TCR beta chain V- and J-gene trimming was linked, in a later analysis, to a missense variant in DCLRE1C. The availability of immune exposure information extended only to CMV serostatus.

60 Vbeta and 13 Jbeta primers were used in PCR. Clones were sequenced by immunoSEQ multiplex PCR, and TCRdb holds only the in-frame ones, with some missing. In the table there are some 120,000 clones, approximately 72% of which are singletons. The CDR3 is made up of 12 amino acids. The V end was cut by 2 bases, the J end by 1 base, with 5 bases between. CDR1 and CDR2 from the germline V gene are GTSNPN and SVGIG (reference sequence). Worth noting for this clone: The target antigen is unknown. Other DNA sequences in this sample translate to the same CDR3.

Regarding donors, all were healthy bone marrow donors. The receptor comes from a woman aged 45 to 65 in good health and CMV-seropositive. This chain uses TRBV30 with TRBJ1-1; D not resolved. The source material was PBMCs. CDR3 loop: CAWSPQNTEAFF. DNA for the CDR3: TGTGCCTGGAGTCCCCAGAACACTGAAGCTTTCTTT.